This TCR beta chain was recorded in a study of blood T cells in healthy people across ages (dated by TCRdb to 2015 to 2017). With respect to the entire study: In model experiments, roughly one uniquely barcoded TCR beta cDNA molecule per two T cells was captured by template switching. To avoid experimental bias, donors of different ages were randomly spread across the sequencing lanes. Four age groups were formed from the donors: young (average approximately 15 years), middle-aged (approximately 41), aged (under 70) and long-lived (around 82). Two additional independent replicas of 1 million unique cDNA reads from the same blood draw were analyzed for two donors (one aged 18 to 30 and one aged 80 or older). The study measured age-related changes in TCR beta repertoire diversity using deep sequencing normalized with unique cDNA molecular identifiers.

CDR1 and CDR2, looked up from the germline V gene, are SGHNT and YENEEA. The CDR3 goes from the cysteine to the phenylalanine over 15 residues. The kept DNA is CDR3 alone, 45 bases in frame from the first base. Trimming removed 4 bases from V and 4 bases from J, leaving 11 bases between the germline ends. The paper's findings and limits, for the study overall: Because profiling used bulk unsorted PBMCs, naive and antigen-experienced compartments could not be compared conclusively. Observed TCR beta diversity per million T cells fell roughly linearly with age, and a significant reduction was already apparent by age approximately 41. Estimates of total diversity based on one million sequenced T cells were regarded as lower bounds and as underestimates. Because donor CMV infection status was unknown, age-related changes in expanded clonotypes were potentially confounded. There was a strong correlation between observed TCR beta diversity and the percentage of naive T cells measured by flow cytometry. Compared with the aged group, more naive CD4+ T cells, fewer expanded clones and increased TCR diversity were shown by the long-lived group, suggesting age selection.

This clonotype was recorded a few times. Its antigen is not yet known. No much larger clone exists at a distance of one base, and base qualities are not known. The library was built by means of 5' RACE. The listed sequencing device is Illumina HiSeq 2500. A second PCR of about 7 to 12 cycles was run with a J-beta primer mix and a sample-barcoded 5' primer. A unique molecular identifier was introduced onto each TCR beta cDNA molecule by a template-switch 5' adaptor carrying 12 random nucleotides. Each sample yielded at least 3 million CDR3-containing paired-end reads. The Mint cDNA synthesis kit, primed by a TRBC-specific oligonucleotide, was used to synthesize first-strand cDNA from all RNA. After uracil-DNA glycosylase treatment, a first 18-cycle PCR used universal primers M1SS and BC2_uni_R on all cDNA. The study's processing was this. Each sample was normalized by randomly selecting 1 million high-quality reads, each carrying a distinct molecular identifier. Reads with shared molecular identifiers were discarded instead of being binned into consensus sequences. MiTCR, run with a Q25 quality threshold and the strictest error-elimination algorithm, handled CDR3 identification, clonotype clustering and error correction. Lower-bound total TCR beta diversity was estimated with a nonparametric unseen species model using Euler transformation. TCRdb redid the processing of the public reads, applying fastp at Q25 and MiXCR, and retained in-frame beta chains. Identical CDR3 proteins give one entry, which carries the most common genes and DNA. The V and J calls were determined by TCRdb, not by the authors. In all, the sample holds approximately 1.5 million distinct CDR3 sequences, and around 36% of those were seen once. The ten most abundant clones make up around 11% of the sample.

The donors were some 39 Caucasian individuals from Russia, aged roughly 6 to 90 years, who were systemically healthy. About 10 milliliters of peripheral blood were collected from each donor into EDTA-treated Vacutainer tubes. Ficoll-Paque density-gradient centrifugation was used to isolate PBMCs, with at least 6.5 million obtained per sample. Total RNA, at least 6 micrograms per sample, was extracted from PBMCs with Trizol reagent. Naive CD45RAhigh/CD27high T cell percentages were measured by flow cytometry on a PBMC aliquot from every donor. The receptor was derived from a woman in her twenties or thirties in good health. The sample was blood. Recombination linked TRBV11-3 to TRBJ2-6; TRBD1 is a weak D gene call, 5 bases matching. The CDR3: CASSSSRAGANVLTF. The nucleotide sequence reads TGTGCCAGCAGCTCGTCCAGGGCCGGGGCCAACGTCCTGACTTTC. With the portions outside the CDR3 filled from the reference TRBV11-3 and TRBJ2-6 genes, the complete variable region becomes EAGVVQSPRYKIIEKKQPVAFWCNPISGHNTLYWYLQNLGQGPELLIRYENEEAVDDSQLPKDRFSAERLKGVDSTLKIQPAELGDSAVYLCASSSSRAGANVLTFGAGSRLTVL.